This TCR beta chain was recovered during a study of blood T cell repertoires in COVID-19. Background on the study: The United States, Italy and Spain were the sources of the acute and convalescent COVID-19 samples. PBMCs, B-cell-depleted T cells, or T cells were the source of the cDNA or gDNA that made up the material.

Original processing notes: Nucleated cell counts were estimated from reference gene primer amplification. Assay: immunoSEQ multiplex PCR; the TCRdb copy retains only in-frame clones and omits some. V and J calls plus clone size are reproduced from that table; the DNA served to infer D and trimming. In the table there are a few hundred thousand clones, approximately 85% of which are singletons. Sequencing used peripheral blood. The TCR was taken from an elderly man with acute or convalescent COVID-19.

CDR3 coding DNA: TGTGCCAGCAGCCGTTGGCCCCGGGGGTCGGGCGAGCAGTACTTC. Its translation: CASSRWPRGSGEQYF. This chain joins TRBV7-8 and TRBJ2-7, with D tentatively TRBD2 (6 bases). The V end was cut by 5 bases, the J end by 6 bases, with 20 bases between. This CDR3 is 15 amino acids long. CDR1 SGHVS and CDR2 FQNEAQ come from the germline V gene. Full variable domain (outside the CDR3, taken from reference TRBV7-8 and TRBJ2-7): GAGVSQSPRYKVAKRGQDVALRCDPISGHVSLFWYQQALGQGPEFLTYFQNEAQLDKSGLPSDRFFAERPEGSVSTLKIQRTQQEDSAVYLCASSRWPRGSGEQYFGPGTRLTVT.